Below, 3 T cell receptor beta chains from the same sample are listed, as sequenced in a study of regulatory T cells in long-lasting Graves disease. Noted time point: newly diagnosed GD, antithyroid drugs for less than 3 months. Making the TCR library involved RNA that had been extracted from PBMCs. Assembly of TCR beta libraries relied on iRepertoire HTBI primers together with Arm-PCR of CDR3 regions. Using its own MiXCR run on the multiplex PCR reads, TCRdb lists one record per CDR3 protein. The data show about 450,000 distinct CDR3 sequences, with about a sixth seen just once and roughly a tenth held by the top ten. This same sample was also part of a study on T cells in Graves' hyperthyroidism and ophthalmopathy.

Source: peripheral blood mononuclear cells (PBMCs), taken at new diagnosis, from a patient treated with antithyroid drugs. These receptors came from a woman in her twenties or thirties with Graves disease.

The chain joins TRBV25-1 to TRBJ1-6; D is perhaps TRBD1 (6 bases). The V gene's germline CDR1 is MGHDK and CDR2 SYGVNS. The ends were cut back, 2 bases at V and 5 bases at J, with 13 bases in the middle. The CDR3 sequence is 16 residues long. In nucleotides, the CDR3 is TGTGCCAGCAGTGAACGGCAGGGGCCGAATAATTCACCCCTCCACTTT. This translates into CASSERQGPNNSPLHF.

This clonotype was detected many times. The V call is TRBV3-1, the J call TRBJ1-2; no clear D. Germline-derived CDR1 and CDR2 are LGHDT and YNNKEL (reference sequence). Trimming removed 1 base from V and 4 bases from J, with 13 bases in between. This CDR3 contains 15 residues. The CDR3 DNA sequence: TGTGCCAGCAGCCAAGGGAACCCGGTACGCTATGGCTACACCTTC. This sequence encodes CASSQGNPVRYGYTF.

This clonotype occurred many times. The chain uses TRBV28 and TRBJ2-1; possibly TRBD1 or TRBD2 for D (5 bases each). V dropped 5 bases and J dropped 7 bases, with 30 bases sitting between them. CDR1 is MDHEN and CDR2 is SYDVKM in the germline V gene. CDR3 length: 19 residues. The CDR3 sequence is CASSTTQGPEMVLRNEQFF. The CDR3 region has the DNA TGTGCCAGCAGTACCACTCAGGGACCCGAAATGGTCCTTAGGAATGAGCAGTTCTTC.